This T cell receptor (beta chain) was captured in a study of T cell responses to AZD1222 COVID-19 vaccine. TCRdb keeps only in-frame clones here, not all; method: immunoSEQ multiplex PCR. The sample consists of 190,000 or so clones, 88% of them appearing once. Points from the study as a whole: Epitopes outside B.1.351 and B.1.1.7 mutated regions reportedly drew nearly half of spike TCRs. Females made up more of the donors, who were largely white British, and clonal diversity may have come out too low. Baseline testing showed seropositivity in only six or seven AZD1222 recipients.

A note on this clone: No antigen is known for it.

The CDR3 is made up of 14 amino acids. V was clipped by 5 bases and J by 2 bases, with 12 bases between them. Germline lookup yields CDR1 LGHNT and CDR2 FRNRAP. This sequence originates from an adult who received the AZD1222 COVID-19 vaccine. The specimen was peripheral blood, collected 28 days after the second AZD1222 dose. The rearrangement uses TRBV12-5 and TRBJ2-5; D is unclear. In DNA form, the CDR3 reads TGTGCTAGTGGTCCGGTAACACAACAAGAGACCCAGTACTTC. Residues: CASGPVTQQETQYF.